This entry lists 30 T cell receptor beta chains sequenced from one sample in a study of blood T cell repertoires in COVID-19. Measured with immunoSEQ multiplex PCR; TCRdb has only the in-frame clones, and not every one. This sample yields approximately 180,000 clones, of which roughly 87% are seen a single time; 1.5% to 2% belongs to the top ten. Sequenced: peripheral blood. All receptors come from a woman in her fifties or sixties with acute or convalescent COVID-19.

As for this clone: Other DNA sequences within the sample encode an identical CDR3. The chain recombines TRBV5-4 with TRBJ2-7, with TRBD2 as a possible D gene (5 bases). The CDR3 has 14 residues. The V and J ends lost 1 base and 0 bases respectively, with 8 bases between them. Germline CDR1 and CDR2: SGHNT and YYREEE (reference sequence). CDR3 region: CASSLTGSSYEQYF. The CDR3 DNA sequence: TGTGCCAGCAGCTTGACGGGAAGCTCCTACGAGCAGTACTTC.

The chain links TRBV2 to TRBJ2-1, with TRBD1 matching 8 bases. This CDR3 comprises 13 residues. The ends lost 10 bases at V and 7 bases at J; junction bases unmatched: 9. Germline V gene sequence: CDR1 SNHLY, CDR2 FYNNEI. CDR3 DNA sequence: TGTGCCACCCTAAAGGACAGGGAGAATGAGCAGTTCTTC. Its translation is CATLKDRENEQFF.

The chain recombines TRBV29-1 with TRBJ1-1, with D possibly TRBD1 on 5 matching bases. The germline CDR1 and CDR2 sequences are SQVTM and ANQGSEA. The CDR3 sequence is 12 residues long. The CDR3 sequence is CSALQANTEAFF. CDR3 coding DNA: TGCAGTGCACTACAGGCGAACACTGAAGCTTTCTTT.

CDR3 loop: CASSPPGQGTNTEAFF. The DNA of the CDR3 is TGTGCCAGCAGTCCCCCGGGACAGGGGACGAACACTGAAGCTTTCTTT. V usage is TRBV2 and J usage is TRBJ1-1, with 10 bases aligning to TRBD1. This CDR3 spans 16 amino acids. The J segment lost 1 base and the V segment lost 5 bases, leaving 7 bases of the junction unmatched. Germline CDR1 SNHLY, CDR2 FYNNEI.

V and J are TRBV30 and TRBJ1-6; TRBD1 matches at 7 bases. This CDR3 contains 13 residues. Germline values: CDR1 GTSNPN, CDR2 SVGIG (reference sequence). Trimming at V came to 5 bases and at J to 7 bases, leaving 5 bases not matched to a gene. The CDR3 region is CAWEPGQNSPLHF. DNA for the CDR3: TGTGCCTGGGAGCCGGGACAGAATTCACCCCTCCACTTT.

This rearrangement joins TRBV24-1 to TRBJ2-1; the match to TRBD1 covers 7 bases. This CDR3 is 13 amino acids long. Germline CDR1 KGHDR, CDR2 SFDVKD. V shed 8 bases and J 5 bases; nucleotides not matched to a gene: 5. The CDR3 coding sequence is TGTGCCACCACCGACAGGGACCACAATGAGCAGTTCTTC. It encodes CATTDRDHNEQFF.

V is TRBV3-1 (or the pseudogene TRBV3-2) and J is TRBJ1-3; possibly TRBD1 for D (6 bases). Between the trimmed V and J ends, which lost 1 base and 0 bases, there was a span of 10 bases. The germline CDR1 and CDR2 sequences are LGHDT and YNNKEL (reference sequence). CDR3 length: 16 residues. The CDR3, as DNA: TGTGCCAGCAGCCAAGGGGGACACCCCTCTGGAAACACCATATATTTT. It specifies CASSQGGHPSGNTIYF.

This rearrangement joins TRBV5-1 to TRBJ1-4, with 9 nucleotides matching TRBD1. The CDR3 has 14 residues. J lost 12 bases, V lost 3 bases, and 9 bases had no gene match. Germline V CDR1 and CDR2: SGHRS, YFSETQ. The CDR3 region is CASSSTGGERELFF. CDR3 DNA sequence: TGCGCCAGCAGCTCCACAGGGGGCGAGAGGGAACTGTTTTTT.

CDR3 residues: CASSEAGVGNQPQHF. Here the CDR3 DNA reads TGTGCCAGCAGTGAGGCAGGGGTCGGCAATCAGCCCCAGCATTTT. This sequence joins TRBV2 and TRBJ1-5; possibly TRBD1 for D (6 bases). The CDR3 runs 15 residues. Germline CDR1 SNHLY, CDR2 FYNNEI. V lost 3 bases to trimming and J lost 2 bases, with 11 bases between them.

This chain connects TRBV13 to TRBJ1-1; D is possibly TRBD1 (6 bases). CDR3 size: 12 residues. V was trimmed by 4 bases and J by 5 bases, leaving 8 bases between them. Germline CDR1 is PRHDT and CDR2 is FYEKMQ (reference sequence). In DNA, the CDR3 is TGTGCCAGCAGCTGGGACACAACTGAAGCTTTCTTT. This codes for CASSWDTTEAFF.

The chain joins TRBV6-5 to TRBJ1-4, with D possibly matching TRBD1 (5 bases). V lost 2 bases to trimming and J lost 7 bases, with 14 bases between them. Germline CDR1 and CDR2: MNHEY and SVGAGI. This CDR3 comprises 15 residues. The CDR3 loop reads CASSYGGGASEKLFF. The CDR3 bases are TGTGCCAGCAGTTACGGGGGGGGAGCGTCTGAAAAACTGTTTTTT.

This chain connects TRBV6-1 to TRBJ2-7; the match to TRBD2 covers 10 bases. The germline V gene has CDR1 MNHNS and CDR2 SASEGT. There are 15 residues in the CDR3. Trimming at V came to 5 bases and at J to 1 base, leaving 5 bases not matched to a gene. CDR3 loop: CASSLGTSESYEQYF. CDR3 bases: TGTGCCAGCAGTTTAGGGACTAGCGAATCCTACGAGCAGTACTTC.

V usage is TRBV7-2 and J usage is TRBJ2-7; D gene unclear. The CDR3 sequence is 13 residues long. V gave up 5 bases and J gave up 7 bases, with 15 bases separating them. Germline V gene sequence: CDR1 SGHTA, CDR2 FQGNSA. CDR3 nucleotide sequence: TGTGCCAGCAGCCCTGCGGTGACCGTGGAGCAGTACTTC. Residues: CASSPAVTVEQYF.

This clone has only one observation. V usage is TRBV19 and J usage is TRBJ2-3; no clear D gene. V lost 5 bases and J 3 bases, leaving 6 bases between the germline ends. Per germline, CDR1 LNHDA and CDR2 SQIVND (reference sequence). The CDR3 covers 12 residues. Written as DNA, the CDR3 is TGTGCCAGTAGTCCACGGACAGATACGCAGTATTTT. Amino acid sequence: CASSPRTDTQYF.

In regard to this clone: Other DNA sequences in this sample translate to the same CDR3. The V and J genes are TRBV7-3 and TRBJ1-5; TRBD1 matches 9 bases. The CDR3 has 13 residues. V was pared by 3 bases and J by 7 bases, with 1 base of the junction left unmatched. Germline V gene lookup returns CDR1 SGHTA and CDR2 FQGTGA. CDR3 nucleotide sequence: TGTGCCAGCAGCTTGACAGGGGGGCAGCCCCAGCATTTT. Amino acids: CASSLTGGQPQHF.

The chain uses TRBV18 and TRBJ2-4; possibly TRBD2 for D (5 bases). Germline-derived CDR1 and CDR2 are KGHSH and LQKENI. The V end was cut by 0 bases, the J end by 2 bases, with 8 bases between. The CDR3 spans 15 residues. CDR3 bases: TGTGCCAGCTCACCACCCGCGGGCCCCAAAAACATTCAGTACTTC. Translating it yields CASSPPAGPKNIQYF.

The V gene is TRBV2, the J gene TRBJ2-1, with TRBD2 identical over 9 bases. The CDR3 length is 15 residues. CDR1 and CDR2 (germline): SNHLY, FYNNEI. V shed 6 bases, J shed 7 bases, and the junction held 10 bases outside the gene matches. CDR3 sequence reads: CASRTEAGGLNEQFF. For the CDR3, the DNA is TGTGCCAGCAGGACGGAGGCGGGAGGGCTTAATGAGCAGTTCTTC.

V gene TRBV7-8 combines with J gene TRBJ2-7, with 10 bases aligning to TRBD2. Germline V CDR1 and CDR2: SGHVS, FQNEAQ. The V and J ends lost 3 bases and 5 bases, in that order; junction bases with no gene match: 7. This CDR3 is 15 amino acids long. This CDR3 reads CASSFKREGLHEQYF. CDR3 in DNA: TGTGCCAGCAGCTTTAAGCGGGAGGGCCTCCACGAGCAGTACTTC.

The rearrangement links TRBV9 to TRBJ1-1; a possible D gene is TRBD1 (5 bases). V was cut by 0 bases and J by 4 bases, with 13 bases left in between. The germline gives CDR1 SGDLS, CDR2 YYNGEE. CDR3 length: 15 amino acids. The CDR3 DNA follows: TGTGCCAGCAGCGTAGTTGGGGTGGGGGGCACTGAAGCTTTCTTT. Residues: CASSVVGVGGTEAFF.

The J gene is TRBJ2-1, the V gene TRBV18, with TRBD2 as a possible D gene (6 bases). The germline V and J ends were trimmed by 0 bases and 0 bases, with 12 bases remaining between them. The CDR3 totals 17 residues. Germline CDR1 is KGHSH and CDR2 is LQKENI. The CDR3 loop is CASSPPNLGGSYNEQFF. Here the CDR3 DNA reads TGTGCCAGCTCACCACCCAATTTGGGGGGCTCCTACAATGAGCAGTTCTTC.

The chain couples TRBV7-3 to TRBJ1-1; D may be TRBD1 (5 bases). Germline V gene sequence: CDR1 SGHTA, CDR2 FQGTGA. Trimming took off 5 bases at V and 7 bases at J, with 17 bases between the two ends. CDR3 length: 14 amino acids. The chain's CDR3 is CASSRTPSGGEAFF. Here the CDR3 DNA reads TGTGCCAGCAGCCGAACCCCTTCGGGGGGTGAAGCTTTCTTT. Combining the CDR3 with reference TRBV7-3 and TRBJ1-1 gives the whole variable domain GAGVSQTPSNKVTEKGKYVELRCDPISGHTALYWYRQSLGQGPEFLIYFQGTGAADDSGLPNDRFFAVRPEGSVSTLKIQRTERGDSAVYLCASSRTPSGGEAFFGQGTRLTVV.

The chain joins TRBV27 to TRBJ2-1; D not resolved. The CDR3 is 17 amino acids. Trimming pared 3 bases from V and 6 bases from J, leaving 21 bases between. The V gene's germline CDR1 is MNHEY and CDR2 SMNVEV (reference sequence). The CDR3 loop reads CASSFQPVGVLRNEQFF. The CDR3 DNA reads as TGTGCCAGCAGTTTTCAGCCCGTCGGAGTATTACGCAATGAGCAGTTCTTC.

About this clone itself: The sample holds other DNA sequences that translate to the same CDR3. The chain couples TRBV11-3 to TRBJ2-3, with D possibly matching TRBD2 (5 bases). The CDR3 length is 12 residues. The V end was cut by 5 bases, the J end by 6 bases, with 9 bases between. The germline CDR1 and CDR2 sequences are SGHNT and YENEEA. The CDR3 bases are TGTGCCAGCAGCCCCCGGGGTGATACGCAGTATTTT. It specifies CASSPRGDTQYF.

There are a few counts of this clone. The J gene is TRBJ2-5, the V gene TRBV18, with D possibly matching TRBD1 (5 bases). Germline V gene data show CDR1 as KGHSH and CDR2 as LQKENI. V gave up 3 bases and J gave up 3 bases, with 11 bases separating them. The CDR3 extends over 14 amino acids. The CDR3 DNA sequence: TGTGCCAGCTCACCGCGACAGACCGAAGAGACCCAGTACTTC. It encodes CASSPRQTEETQYF.

The chain recombines TRBV5-4 with TRBJ2-5; perhaps TRBD2 as D (5 bases). V was pared by 1 base and J by 5 bases, with 15 bases between. The CDR3 runs to 15 residues. Germline CDR1 and CDR2: SGHNT and YYREEE (reference sequence). CDR3 sequence reads: CASSLSVTGDETQYF. The CDR3, as DNA: TGTGCCAGCAGCTTGTCGGTAACCGGGGATGAGACCCAGTACTTC.

This clone was seen just once. The chain joins TRBV28 to TRBJ2-2; 8 nucleotides agree with TRBD2. V lost 4 bases, J lost 1 base, and 2 bases stayed unmatched. This CDR3 spans 15 amino acids. Germline CDR1 reads MDHEN; CDR2 reads SYDVKM. CDR3 coding DNA: TGTGCCAGCAGTTCCAGCGGGAGGAACACCGGGGAGCTGTTTTTT. This gives the protein CASSSSGRNTGELFF. Filled out from reference TRBV28 and TRBJ2-2, the complete variable domain reads DVKVTQSSRYLVKRTGEKVFLECVQDMDHENMFWYRQDPGLGLRLIYFSYDVKMKEKGDIPEGYSVSREKKERFSLILESASTNQTSMYLCASSSSGRNTGELFFGEGSRLTVL.

The chain employs TRBV10-3 and TRBJ2-5, with 10 bases matching TRBD2. The length of the CDR3 is 16 residues. In germline, CDR1 is ENHRY, CDR2 SYGVKD. Trimming took 4 bases from V and 5 from J; bases not matched to a gene: 10. CDR3 in amino acids: CAISGTSGPSGETQYF. DNA for the CDR3: TGTGCCATCAGTGGGACTAGCGGCCCCTCGGGGGAGACCCAGTACTTC.

This clone was observed a single time. The chain carries TRBV5-4 and TRBJ2-1, with D perhaps matching TRBD2 (6 bases). Trimming took off 0 bases at V and 12 bases at J, with 16 bases between the two ends. CDR1 and CDR2 from the germline V gene are SGHNT and YYREEE (reference sequence). The CDR3 consists of 14 residues. Here the CDR3 DNA reads TGTGCCAGCAGCTTGGTGGGACTCCCTGGCGGGCAGTTCTTC. This sequence encodes CASSLVGLPGGQFF.

The chain links TRBV7-6 to TRBJ2-1, with D possibly being TRBD2 (6 bases). The CDR3 loop spans 17 amino acids. V was shortened by 5 bases and J by 0 bases, with 17 bases between the two germline ends. Germline V gene lookup returns CDR1 SGHVS and CDR2 FNYEAQ. The CDR3, as DNA: TGTGCCAGCAGCCCCACCGGCGGGGCCTCCTCCTACAATGAGCAGTTCTTC. Translated: CASSPTGGASSYNEQFF.

The chain combines TRBV6-2 or TRBV6-3 with TRBJ2-3, with 10 positions matching TRBD2. CDR3 length: 17 residues. Germline loops: CDR1 MNHEY, CDR2 SVGEGT. The V gene end was trimmed by 5 bases and the J gene end by 5 bases; junction bases not matched to a gene: 13. The CDR3 DNA sequence: TGTGCCAGCAGTCGTCCCGGGACTAGCGTGAGCGGAGATACGCAGTATTTT. This translates into CASSRPGTSVSGDTQYF.